This TCR beta chain stems from a study of Ad26.COV2.S vaccination and SARS-CoV-2 variants. This CDR3 is built from 14 residues. Germline values: CDR1 MNHEY, CDR2 SVGEGT. V lost 2 bases to trimming and J lost 6 bases, with 11 bases between them. Only one count was recorded for this clone. TCRdb's table, derived via immunoSEQ multiplex PCR, lists solely in-frame clones and lacks some. The repertoire includes about 97,000 clones, about 78% of them detected once, and around a sixth sits in the top ten. The chain recombines TRBV6-2 or TRBV6-3 with TRBJ1-5; TRBD1 is a possible D gene (5 bases). The sequences come from peripheral blood, collected after recovery from COVID-19. This sequence was found in a human donor who had recovered from COVID-19. The CDR3 nucleotides read TGTGCCAGCAGTTACCAGGCAGGGTTTCAGCCCCAGCATTTT. It yields the protein CASSYQAGFQPQHF.